The next 24 T cell receptor beta chains were all read from a single sample in a study of blood T cell repertoires in COVID-19 (dated by TCRdb to 2020 to 2022). Library creation used the immunoSEQ multiplex PCR assay. TCRdb limited this immuneACCESS table to in-frame rearrangements with V and J called. A share of clones is missing; checked studies link under half to unresolved V genes, and the rest is unexplained. This sample comprises approximately 130,000 clones, over 55% of them detected only once. The ten largest account for approximately 2.1% of the sample. Sequencing used peripheral blood. These TCRs come from a woman aged 70-85 years with acute or convalescent COVID-19.

This clone was found a few times. The gene calls are TRBV6-2 or TRBV6-3 and TRBJ1-4, with D hard to call. V was trimmed by 6 bases and J by 5 bases, leaving 10 bases between them. In germline, CDR1 is MNHEY, CDR2 SVGEGT. This CDR3 comprises 13 residues. This chain's CDR3 is CASSGLANEKLFF. Here the CDR3 DNA reads TGTGCCAGCAGCGGGCTCGCAAATGAAAAACTGTTTTTT.

J is TRBJ1-1 and V is TRBV24-1; TRBD1 agrees at 10 bases. CDR1 and CDR2 (germline): KGHDR, SFDVKD. This CDR3 region has 17 residues. The V and J ends lost 3 bases and 6 bases, in that order; junction bases with no gene match: 12. The CDR3 DNA is TGTGCCACCAGTGATAGCAGGACAGGGGGTTTGTTCGCTGAAGCTTTCTTT. It is translated as CATSDSRTGGLFAEAFF.

The CDR3 protein is CASSPQGRNTIYF. The CDR3 region has the DNA TGTGCCAGCAGCCCACAGGGTAGAAACACCATATATTTT. This chain connects TRBV2 to TRBJ1-3; TRBD1 might be the D (6 bases). Trimming removed 6 bases at V and 5 bases at J, with 11 bases between. CDR1 is SNHLY, CDR2 FYNNEI, per germline. CDR3 size: 13 residues.

CDR3 coding DNA: TGTGCCAGCAGTGAATCGGTCACAGGGGGATACGGAACACCCCTCCACTTT. As protein: CASSESVTGGYGTPLHF. V gene TRBV25-1 combines with J gene TRBJ1-6, with TRBD1 identical over 8 bases. V shed 1 base and J 11 bases; nucleotides not matched to a gene: 13. CDR3 length equals 17 residues. Germline values: CDR1 MGHDK, CDR2 SYGVNS.

The chain is built from TRBV29-1 and TRBJ2-1, with 13 bases matching TRBD2. Germline values: CDR1 SQVTM, CDR2 ANQGSEA. The length of the CDR3 is 16 residues. V dropped 3 bases and J dropped 5; count of bases not matched to a gene: 7. The CDR3: CSVEPQGLAGNNEQFF. The CDR3 DNA reads as TGCAGCGTTGAGCCCCAGGGACTAGCGGGGAACAATGAGCAGTTCTTC.

This rearrangement joins TRBV28 to TRBJ1-2, with 7 bases matching TRBD1. V lost 6 bases and J lost 5; bases outside the gene matches: 9. Germline V gives CDR1 MDHEN, CDR2 SYDVKM. The CDR3 is 14 amino acids. CDR3 in amino acids: CASRTGRGGYGYTF. CDR3 nucleotide sequence: TGTGCCAGCAGGACAGGGAGAGGGGGTTATGGCTACACCTTC.

V and J are TRBV9 and TRBJ2-5; 8 bases line up with TRBD2. The germline CDR1 and CDR2 sequences are SGDLS and YYNGEE. J lost 2 bases, V lost 4 bases, and 10 bases had no gene match. The CDR3 has 16 amino acids. The CDR3 region has the DNA TGTGCCAGCAGCCCCAGTATCGAGCGGGGGCAAGAGACCCAGTACTTC. It codes for CASSPSIERGQETQYF.

The V and J genes are TRBV28 and TRBJ1-6; 7 nucleotides match TRBD1. The CDR3 has 14 residues. Germline CDR1 is MDHEN and CDR2 is SYDVKM. V lost 5 bases, J lost 10 bases, and 8 bases stayed unmatched. The CDR3 protein is CASSETGTRSPLHF. Here the CDR3 DNA reads TGTGCCAGCAGTGAGACAGGGACTAGGTCACCCCTCCACTTT.

V and J are TRBV4-3 and TRBJ2-1, with 8 bases identical to TRBD1. The CDR3 covers 17 residues. J gave up 8 bases and V 0 bases, and 12 bases lay outside the gene matches. The germline V gene encodes CDR1 LGHNA and CDR2 YSLEER. The DNA of the CDR3 is TGCGCCAGCAGCCAAGATAGGACAGGGAGTAAGACCGATGAGCAGTTCTTC. Translating it yields CASSQDRTGSKTDEQFF.

This clone has just a few counts. The chain employs TRBV9 and TRBJ2-7; a weak D match, TRBD2 (5 bases). Germline CDR1 and CDR2: SGDLS and YYNGEE. The CDR3 length is 21 residues. The germline V and J ends were trimmed by 0 bases and 0 bases, with 28 bases remaining between them. CDR3 region: CASSVVGRESFSFSSSYEQYF. For the CDR3, the DNA is TGTGCCAGCAGCGTAGTGGGAAGGGAGTCATTCTCGTTTTCTAGCTCCTACGAGCAGTACTTC.

J is TRBJ2-3 and V is TRBV14; 13 bases are shared with TRBD2. The ends lost 4 bases at V and 4 bases at J; junction bases unmatched: 5. Germline CDR1 and CDR2: SGHDN and FVKESK. The CDR3 covers 16 residues. The CDR3 bases are TGTGCCAGCAGCCTGAGACTAGCGGGAGGCGCAGATACGCAGTATTTT. It encodes CASSLRLAGGADTQYF.

The gene calls are TRBV3-1 (or the pseudogene TRBV3-2) and TRBJ2-1, with 7 nucleotides matching TRBD1. Losses at the gene ends were 0 bases for V and 3 bases for J; bases not matched to a gene: 11. Germline CDR1 LGHDT, CDR2 YNNKEL (reference sequence). This CDR3 contains 18 residues. CDR3: CASSQDPKDRDLYNEQFF. CDR3 nucleotides: TGTGCCAGCAGCCAAGATCCAAAAGACAGGGATCTCTACAATGAGCAGTTCTTC.

In this sample, this clone turned up a few times. The chain carries TRBV13 and TRBJ2-3, with 11 bases identical to TRBD2. The junction had 7 bases not matched to a gene; V was cut back by 3 bases and J by 5 bases. This CDR3 comprises 16 residues. Germline values: CDR1 PRHDT, CDR2 FYEKMQ (reference sequence). The DNA for the CDR3 is TGTGCCAGCAGCTTCCTAACTAGCGGGGGTGTAGATACGCAGTATTTT. Translation gives CASSFLTSGGVDTQYF.

The chain joins TRBV10-3 to TRBJ1-6; D is perhaps TRBD1 (6 bases). The CDR3 is 14 amino acids. CDR1 is ENHRY, CDR2 SYGVKD, per germline. The ends were cut back, 6 bases at V and 7 bases at J, with 13 bases in the middle. The CDR3 DNA is TGTGCCATCAGGGGACACTGGACCAATTCACCCCTCCACTTT. It specifies CAIRGHWTNSPLHF.

The rearrangement uses TRBV5-1 and TRBJ2-5; 9 nucleotides match TRBD2. Germline lookup yields CDR1 SGHRS and CDR2 YFSETQ. The ends lost 5 bases at V and 1 base at J; junction bases unmatched: 6. This CDR3 contains 15 residues. The CDR3 region is CASRLLAGSQETQYF. The CDR3, as DNA: TGCGCCAGCAGGCTACTAGCGGGCTCCCAAGAGACCCAGTACTTC.

This clone was observed a single time. The J gene is TRBJ2-1, the V gene TRBV30, with 7 positions matching TRBD2. The ends lost 5 bases at V and 3 bases at J; junction bases unmatched: 22. CDR1 and CDR2 from the germline V gene are GTSNPN and SVGIG (reference sequence). This CDR3 region has 19 residues. CDR3 in DNA: TGTGCCTGGCAGGGTTCAACCGTAGCGGGCGGGGCCCACTACAATGAGCAGTTCTTC. Translated, it gives CAWQGSTVAGGAHYNEQFF. The full variable domain, rest sourced from reference TRBV30 and TRBJ2-1, is SQTIHQWPATLVQPVGSPLSLECTVEGTSNPNLYWYRQAAGRGLQLLFYSVGIGQISSEVPQNLSASRPQDRQFILSSKKLLLSDSGFYLCAWQGSTVAGGAHYNEQFFGPGTRLTVL.

Points on this clone: This sample also contains other DNA sequences that code for the same CDR3. This rearrangement joins TRBV20-1 to TRBJ1-5, with 8 bases fitting TRBD1. The CDR3 loop spans 14 amino acids. Germline V gene data show CDR1 as DFQATT and CDR2 as SNEGSKA (reference sequence). J was trimmed by 6 bases and V by 3 bases; bases with no gene match: 7. The CDR3 here is CSASSWTGSQPQHF. The CDR3 DNA sequence: TGCAGTGCTAGTTCGTGGACAGGGAGTCAGCCCCAGCATTTT.

The sample holds one count of this clone. The chain joins TRBV5-1 to TRBJ2-1, with D perhaps TRBD1 (5 bases). Deletions cut 0 bases from V and 2 bases from J, with 9 bases between. Germline assignment: CDR1 SGHRS and CDR2 YFSETQ. CDR3 length: 15 residues. Here the CDR3 reads CASSLEPGTYNEQFF. The CDR3 DNA is TGCGCCAGCAGCTTGGAGCCAGGGACCTACAATGAGCAGTTCTTC.

The count of this clone is one. This chain uses TRBV7-2 with TRBJ2-7; perhaps TRBD1 as D (6 bases). Germline CDR1 and CDR2: SGHTA and FQGNSA. The CDR3 is made up of 14 amino acids. V lost 1 base to trimming and J lost 0 bases, with 7 bases between them. The CDR3 protein is CASSLETGSYEQYF. The CDR3, as DNA: TGTGCCAGCAGCTTAGAGACAGGCTCCTACGAGCAGTACTTC.

This clone appeared a few times. The CDR3 loop is CASSVGGENTGELFF. The CDR3 DNA reads TGTGCCAGCAGTGTAGGCGGGGAAAACACCGGGGAGCTGTTTTTT. This sequence joins TRBV2 and TRBJ2-2; perhaps TRBD2 as D (6 bases). The length of the CDR3 is 15 residues. Trimming took 4 bases from V and 2 from J, leaving 11 bases between them. Germline V gives CDR1 SNHLY, CDR2 FYNNEI.

The V call is TRBV7-2, the J call TRBJ2-5; maybe TRBD2 (5 bases). The CDR3 runs to 14 residues. The V and J ends lost 1 base and 7 bases respectively, with 13 bases between them. Looked up from germline, CDR1 is SGHTA and CDR2 is FQGNSA. CDR3 in DNA: TGTGCCAGCAGCTTAGTGGGCAGTGAGGGGACCCAGTACTTC. It encodes CASSLVGSEGTQYF.

This clone was counted a few times. The chain combines TRBV10-3 with TRBJ1-2; no clear D gene. Germline CDR1 is ENHRY and CDR2 is SYGVKD. The CDR3 is 14 residues long. Trimming took off 1 base at V and 5 bases at J, with 11 bases between the two ends. The CDR3 DNA sequence: TGTGCCATCAGTGAGTGGAGCGGAATTTATGGCTACACCTTC. It is translated as CAISEWSGIYGYTF.

A few counts support this clone. The gene calls are TRBV7-6 and TRBJ1-1, with 10 bases fitting TRBD1. Germline trimming cut 5 bases from V and 5 bases from J; bases unmatched to any gene: 11. The CDR3 consists of 16 residues. Germline CDR1 reads SGHVS; CDR2 reads FNYEAQ. The CDR3 protein is CASSPTGGAWRTEAFF. As DNA, the CDR3 is TGTGCCAGCAGCCCGACAGGGGGCGCTTGGAGAACTGAAGCTTTCTTT.

This chain connects TRBV7-2 to TRBJ2-2; a possible D gene is TRBD2 (6 bases). CDR3 length: 15 residues. Looked up from germline, CDR1 is SGHTA and CDR2 is FQGNSA. Trimming stripped 1 base from V and 4 bases from J, with 10 bases between. CDR3 protein: CASSLGGAVTGELFF. DNA of the CDR3: TGTGCCAGCAGCTTAGGCGGGGCGGTCACCGGGGAGCTGTTTTTT. The entire variable domain, with the rest obtained from reference TRBV7-2 and TRBJ2-2, is as follows: GAGVSQSPSNKVTEKGKDVELRCDPISGHTALYWYRQSLGQGLEFLIYFQGNSAPDKSGLPSDRFSAERTGGSVSTLTIQRTQQEDSAVYLCASSLGGAVTGELFFGEGSRLTVL.